This T cell receptor beta chain appears in the sequencing data of a study of blood T cell repertoires in COVID-19. Whole-study context: Acute and convalescent COVID-19 specimens originated in the United States, Italy and Spain. PBMCs, B-cell-depleted T cells, or T cells were the source of the cDNA or gDNA that made up the material.

In the original analysis: The authors estimated nucleated cell counts from reference gene primer amplification. Produced via immunoSEQ multiplex PCR; TCRdb's table is partial and in-frame only. V, J and clone size reflect that table, while D and trimming were determined from the DNA. Here the sample spans a few hundred thousand clones, roughly 83% being singletons. J gave up 2 bases and V 6 bases, and 7 bases lay outside the gene matches. Germline V lookup: CDR1 LNHDA, CDR2 SQIVND (reference sequence). This CDR3 comprises 15 residues. This TCR came from a man in his 60s who had recovered from COVID-19. The source material was peripheral blood. The chain has TRBV19 and TRBJ2-1; 7 nucleotides align to TRBD1. This CDR3 is CASRKDRAPYNEQFF. Here the CDR3 DNA reads TGTGCCAGTAGGAAAGACAGGGCCCCCTACAATGAGCAGTTCTTC.